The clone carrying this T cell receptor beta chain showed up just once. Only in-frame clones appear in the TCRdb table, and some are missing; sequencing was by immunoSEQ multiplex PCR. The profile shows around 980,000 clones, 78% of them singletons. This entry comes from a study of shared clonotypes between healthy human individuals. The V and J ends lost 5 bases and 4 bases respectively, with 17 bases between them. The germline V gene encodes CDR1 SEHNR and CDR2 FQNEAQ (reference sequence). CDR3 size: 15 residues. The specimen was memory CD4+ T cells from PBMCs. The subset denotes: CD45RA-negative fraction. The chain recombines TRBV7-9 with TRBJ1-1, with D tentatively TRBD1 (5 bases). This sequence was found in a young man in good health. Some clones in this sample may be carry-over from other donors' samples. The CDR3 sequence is CASSPRSGGATEAFF. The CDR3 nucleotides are TGTGCCAGCAGCCCGCGGTCGGGGGGTGCCACTGAAGCTTTCTTT.